The clone carrying this T cell receptor beta chain was counted between two and nine times. V was clipped by 1 base and J by 4 bases, with 14 bases between them. Germline loops: CDR1 SGHDN, CDR2 FVKESK. CDR3 length: 16 residues. This entry is derived from a study of CD8+ T cells in alopecia areata. Sequencing relied on a cDNA template that was reverse transcribed from extracted RNA. The assay was immunoSEQ multiplex PCR, and TCRdb's table has in-frame clones only and misses some. The sample carries 110,000 or so clones, approximately 38% recorded once. The chain recombines TRBV14 with TRBJ2-1; D gene uncertain. This receptor was identified in a human donor with alopecia areata. Sequenced material: CD4+ T cells sorted from blood. The CDR3 coding sequence is TGTGCCAGCAGCCAAGTAAAGCTAGGGTTTTACAATGAGCAGTTCTTC. It translates to CASSQVKLGFYNEQFF.